These 2 T cell receptor beta chains were sequenced from one sample in a study of cytomegalovirus exposure and HLA in healthy donors (dated by TCRdb to between 2016 and 2019). Receptor libraries were prepared by the immunoSEQ multiplex PCR assay. A mixture of 60 forward primers for TCR Vbeta segments and 13 reverse primers for TCR Jbeta segments was used in the multiplex PCR. Drawn from immuneACCESS, this table holds only the in-frame rearrangements with V and J called that TCRdb kept. Clones are partly lost; checked studies trace under half to an unresolved V gene and leave the rest unexplained. The sample table records 120,000 or so clones; about 78% of these occur just once. The ten most abundant clones make up approximately 3.5% of the sample. The sample comprised PBMCs. These receptors were collected from a man aged 25-45 years in good health and CMV-seronegative.

This clone was observed a single time. The V and J genes are TRBV27 and TRBJ1-2, with TRBD1 matching over 7 bases. Germline-derived CDR1 and CDR2 are MNHEY and SMNVEV (reference sequence). This CDR3 has 13 amino acids. V was clipped by 3 bases and J by 8 bases; unmatched bases: 6. The CDR3 protein is CASSFGQGGGYTF. The CDR3, as DNA: TGTGCCAGCAGTTTCGGCCAGGGGGGCGGCTACACCTTC.

This clone was counted between two and nine times. The chain carries TRBV2 and TRBJ1-2; perhaps TRBD1 as D (6 bases). The CDR3 extends over 16 amino acids. CDR1 and CDR2 from the germline V gene are SNHLY and FYNNEI. The ends were cut back, 7 bases at V and 0 bases at J, with 18 bases in the middle. This CDR3 is CASNFYRDLPNYGYTF. The CDR3 bases are TGTGCCAGCAATTTTTACAGGGATTTACCTAACTATGGCTACACCTTC.